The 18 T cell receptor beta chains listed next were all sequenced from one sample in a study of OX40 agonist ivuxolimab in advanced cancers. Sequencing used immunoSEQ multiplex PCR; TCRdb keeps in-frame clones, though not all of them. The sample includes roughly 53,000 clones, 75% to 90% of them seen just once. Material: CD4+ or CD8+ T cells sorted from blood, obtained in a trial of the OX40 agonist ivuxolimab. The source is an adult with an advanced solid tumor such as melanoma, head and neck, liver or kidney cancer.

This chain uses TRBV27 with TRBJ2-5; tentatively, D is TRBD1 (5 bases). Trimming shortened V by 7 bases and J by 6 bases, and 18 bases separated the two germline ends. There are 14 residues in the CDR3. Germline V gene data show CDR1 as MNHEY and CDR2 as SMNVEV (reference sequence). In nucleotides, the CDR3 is TGTGCCAGCACCCCTTTGGGTGCAGGGCAGACCCAGTACTTC. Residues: CASTPLGAGQTQYF.

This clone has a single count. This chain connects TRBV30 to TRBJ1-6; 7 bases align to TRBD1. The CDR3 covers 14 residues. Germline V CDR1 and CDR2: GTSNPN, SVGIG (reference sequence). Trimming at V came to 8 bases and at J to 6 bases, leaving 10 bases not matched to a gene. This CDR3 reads CAGGDSSPNSPLHF. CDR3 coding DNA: TGTGCCGGAGGGGACAGCAGCCCTAATTCACCCCTCCACTTT.

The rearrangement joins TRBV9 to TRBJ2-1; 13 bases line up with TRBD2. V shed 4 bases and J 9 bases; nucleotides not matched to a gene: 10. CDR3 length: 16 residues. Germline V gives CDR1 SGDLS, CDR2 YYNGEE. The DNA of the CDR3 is TGTGCCAGCAGCCCACTAGCGGGAGGGTCGGCGTCTGAGCAGTTCTTC. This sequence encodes CASSPLAGGSASEQFF.

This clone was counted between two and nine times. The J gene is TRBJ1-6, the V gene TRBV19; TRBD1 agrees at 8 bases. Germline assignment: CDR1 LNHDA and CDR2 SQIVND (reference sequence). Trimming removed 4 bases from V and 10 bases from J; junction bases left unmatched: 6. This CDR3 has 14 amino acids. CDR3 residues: CASSTDRGSSPLHF. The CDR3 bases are TGTGCCAGTAGTACTGACAGGGGCAGCTCACCCCTCCACTTT.

CDR3 in amino acids: CASSLRDMGEQYF. CDR3 bases: TGTGCCAGCAGCTTACGGGACATGGGGGAGCAGTACTTC. The rearrangement uses TRBV7-8 and TRBJ2-7; D may be TRBD1 (6 bases). Germline V lookup: CDR1 SGHVS, CDR2 FQNEAQ. Trimming took off 2 bases at V and 7 bases at J, with 12 bases between the two ends. This CDR3 comprises 13 residues. Complete variable domain (other parts from reference TRBV7-8 and TRBJ2-7): GAGVSQSPRYKVAKRGQDVALRCDPISGHVSLFWYQQALGQGPEFLTYFQNEAQLDKSGLPSDRFFAERPEGSVSTLKIQRTQQEDSAVYLCASSLRDMGEQYFGPGTRLTVT.

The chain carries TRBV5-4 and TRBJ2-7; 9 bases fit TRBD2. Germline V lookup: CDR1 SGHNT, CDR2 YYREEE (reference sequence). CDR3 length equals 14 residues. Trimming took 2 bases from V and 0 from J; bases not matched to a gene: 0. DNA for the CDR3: TGTGCCAGCAGCTTTAGCGGGGGCTCCTACGAGCAGTACTTC. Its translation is CASSFSGGSYEQYF.

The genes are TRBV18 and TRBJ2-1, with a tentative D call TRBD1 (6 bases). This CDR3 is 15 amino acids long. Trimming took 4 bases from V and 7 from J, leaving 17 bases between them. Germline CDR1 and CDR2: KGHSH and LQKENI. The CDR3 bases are TGTGCCAGCTCACAACAGGTGGACAGATCGAATGAGCAGTTCTTC. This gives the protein CASSQQVDRSNEQFF.

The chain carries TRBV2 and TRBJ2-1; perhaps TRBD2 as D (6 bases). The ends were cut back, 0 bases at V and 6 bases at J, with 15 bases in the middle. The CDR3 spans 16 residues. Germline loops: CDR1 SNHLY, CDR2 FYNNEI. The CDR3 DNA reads TGTGCCAGCAGTGAAGCGCTAGGGACTGGGGCCAATGAGCAGTTCTTC. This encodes CASSEALGTGANEQFF.

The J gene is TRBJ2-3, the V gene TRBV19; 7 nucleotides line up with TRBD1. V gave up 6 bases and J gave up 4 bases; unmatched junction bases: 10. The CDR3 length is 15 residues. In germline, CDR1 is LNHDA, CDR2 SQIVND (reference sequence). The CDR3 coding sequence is TGTGCCAGTAGCGACCGAGGGGGCCGACCAGATACGCAGTATTTT. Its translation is CASSDRGGRPDTQYF.

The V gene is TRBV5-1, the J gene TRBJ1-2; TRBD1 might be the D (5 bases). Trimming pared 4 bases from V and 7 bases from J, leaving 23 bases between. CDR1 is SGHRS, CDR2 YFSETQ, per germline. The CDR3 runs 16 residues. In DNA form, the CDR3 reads TGCGCCAGCAGCCCCGCTCCGTCGGACAAAGGTGGTGGCTACACCTTC. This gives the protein CASSPAPSDKGGGYTF.

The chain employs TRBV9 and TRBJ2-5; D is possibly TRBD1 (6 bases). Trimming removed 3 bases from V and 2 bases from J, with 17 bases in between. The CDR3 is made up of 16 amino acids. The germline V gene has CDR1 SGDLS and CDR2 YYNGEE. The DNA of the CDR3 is TGTGCCAGCAGCGCTACAACTACGGGACATCAAGAGACCCAGTACTTC. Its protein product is CASSATTTGHQETQYF.

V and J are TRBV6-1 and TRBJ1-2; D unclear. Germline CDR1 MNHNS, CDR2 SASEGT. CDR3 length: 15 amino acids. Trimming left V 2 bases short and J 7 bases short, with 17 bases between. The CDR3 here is CASSEFVASVSGYTF. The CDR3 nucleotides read TGTGCCAGCAGTGAATTTGTGGCATCGGTCTCTGGCTACACCTTC.

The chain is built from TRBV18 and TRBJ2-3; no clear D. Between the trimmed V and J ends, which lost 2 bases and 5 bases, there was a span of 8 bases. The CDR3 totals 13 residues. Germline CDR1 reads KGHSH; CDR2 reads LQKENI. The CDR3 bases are TGTGCCAGCTCACCAGGGGTAGGAGATACGCAGTATTTT. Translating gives CASSPGVGDTQYF.

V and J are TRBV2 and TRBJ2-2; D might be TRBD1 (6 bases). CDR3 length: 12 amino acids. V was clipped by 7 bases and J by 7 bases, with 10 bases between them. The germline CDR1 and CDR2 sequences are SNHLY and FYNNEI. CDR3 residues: CASTMDSGELFF. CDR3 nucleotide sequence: TGTGCCAGCACTATGGACAGCGGGGAGCTGTTTTTT.

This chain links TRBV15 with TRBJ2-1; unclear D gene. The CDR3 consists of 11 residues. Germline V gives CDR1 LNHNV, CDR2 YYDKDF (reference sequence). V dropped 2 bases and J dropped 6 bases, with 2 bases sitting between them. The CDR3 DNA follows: TGTGCCACCAGCAGATTCAATGAGCAGTTCTTC. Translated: CATSRFNEQFF.

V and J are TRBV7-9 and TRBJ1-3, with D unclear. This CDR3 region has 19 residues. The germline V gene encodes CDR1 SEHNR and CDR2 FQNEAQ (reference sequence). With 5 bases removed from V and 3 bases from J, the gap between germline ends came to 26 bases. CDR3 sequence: CASSPIQSFLRADGNTIYF. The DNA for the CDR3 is TGTGCCAGCAGCCCGATTCAATCTTTCTTGAGGGCGGATGGAAACACCATATATTTT.

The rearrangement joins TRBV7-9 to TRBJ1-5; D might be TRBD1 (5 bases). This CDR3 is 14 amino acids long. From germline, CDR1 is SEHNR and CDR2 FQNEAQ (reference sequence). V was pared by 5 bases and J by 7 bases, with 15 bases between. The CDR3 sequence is CASSHTGAQQPQHF. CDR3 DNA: TGTGCCAGCAGCCACACCGGGGCCCAACAGCCCCAGCATTTT.

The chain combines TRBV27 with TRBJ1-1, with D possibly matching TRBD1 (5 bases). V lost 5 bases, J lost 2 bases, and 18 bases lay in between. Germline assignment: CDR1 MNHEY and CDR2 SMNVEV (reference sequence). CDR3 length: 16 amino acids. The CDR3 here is CASSPPITGYNTEAFF. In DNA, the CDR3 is TGTGCCAGCAGTCCTCCCATTACAGGTTATAACACTGAAGCTTTCTTT.